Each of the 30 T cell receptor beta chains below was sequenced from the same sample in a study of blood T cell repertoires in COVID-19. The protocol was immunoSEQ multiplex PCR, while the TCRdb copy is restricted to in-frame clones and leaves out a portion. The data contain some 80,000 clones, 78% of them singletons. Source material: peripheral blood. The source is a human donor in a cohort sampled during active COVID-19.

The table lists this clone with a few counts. The CDR3 bases are TGTGCCAGCAGTTTGGCATACCCTACAGGGGGAAATGGCTACACCTTC. As protein: CASSLAYPTGGNGYTF. The rearrangement joins TRBV27 to TRBJ1-2, with 8 nucleotides matching TRBD1. V shed 3 bases and J 6 bases; nucleotides not matched to a gene: 12. CDR3 length: 16 residues. Germline lookup yields CDR1 MNHEY and CDR2 SMNVEV (reference sequence).

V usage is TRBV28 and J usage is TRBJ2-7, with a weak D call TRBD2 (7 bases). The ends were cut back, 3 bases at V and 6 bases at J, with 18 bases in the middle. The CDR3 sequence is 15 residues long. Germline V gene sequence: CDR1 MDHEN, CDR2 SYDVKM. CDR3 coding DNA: TGTGCCAGCAGTTTTGAGGGATCGGGGGGCAGCGAGCAGTACTTC. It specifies CASSFEGSGGSEQYF.

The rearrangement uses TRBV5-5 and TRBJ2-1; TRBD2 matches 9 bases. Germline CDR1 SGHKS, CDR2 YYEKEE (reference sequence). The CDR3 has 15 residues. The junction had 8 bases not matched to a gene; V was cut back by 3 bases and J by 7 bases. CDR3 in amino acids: CASSSLWTSENEQFF. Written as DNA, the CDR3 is TGTGCCAGCAGCTCTCTCTGGACTAGCGAGAATGAGCAGTTCTTC. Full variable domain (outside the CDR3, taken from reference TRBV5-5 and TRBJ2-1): DAGVTQSPTHLIKTRGQQVTLRCSPISGHKSVSWYQQVLGQGPQFIFQYYEKEERGRGNFPDRFSARQFPNYSSELNVNALLLGDSALYLCASSSLWTSENEQFFGPGTRLTVL.

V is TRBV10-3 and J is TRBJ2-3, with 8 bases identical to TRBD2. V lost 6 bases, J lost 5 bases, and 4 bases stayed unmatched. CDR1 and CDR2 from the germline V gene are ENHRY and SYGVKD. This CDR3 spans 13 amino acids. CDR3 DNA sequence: TGTGCCATCAGGCTAGCGGGCGAAGATACGCAGTATTTT. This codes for CAIRLAGEDTQYF.

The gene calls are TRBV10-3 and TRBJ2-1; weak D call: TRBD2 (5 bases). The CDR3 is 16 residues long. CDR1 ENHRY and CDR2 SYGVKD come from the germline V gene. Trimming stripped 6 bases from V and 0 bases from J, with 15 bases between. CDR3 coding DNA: TGTGCCATCAGCGATTCTAGCCTTCCCTCCTACAATGAGCAGTTCTTC. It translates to CAISDSSLPSYNEQFF.

The CDR3 spells CASSPGAGVGETQYF. In DNA form, the CDR3 reads TGTGCCAGCAGTCCCGGAGCGGGGGTGGGCGAGACCCAGTACTTC. V gene TRBV6-4 combines with J gene TRBJ2-5, with TRBD2 identical over 8 bases. The CDR3 is 15 residues long. The V gene's germline CDR1 is MRHNA and CDR2 SNTAGT. Germline trimming cut 5 bases from V and 5 bases from J; bases unmatched to any gene: 10.

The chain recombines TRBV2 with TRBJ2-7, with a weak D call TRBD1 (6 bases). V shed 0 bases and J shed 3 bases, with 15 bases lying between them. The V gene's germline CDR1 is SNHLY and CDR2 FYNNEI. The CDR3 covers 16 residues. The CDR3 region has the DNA TGTGCCAGCAGTGAAGCGGACACAGGGCGAGACTACGAGCAGTACTTC. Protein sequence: CASSEADTGRDYEQYF.

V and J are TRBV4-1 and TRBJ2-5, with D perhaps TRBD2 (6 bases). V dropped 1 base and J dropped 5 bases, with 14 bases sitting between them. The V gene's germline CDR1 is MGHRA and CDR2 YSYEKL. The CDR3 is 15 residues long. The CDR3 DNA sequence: TGCGCCAGCAGCCAAGTTGGCCAGGGAGGCGAGACCCAGTACTTC. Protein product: CASSQVGQGGETQYF.

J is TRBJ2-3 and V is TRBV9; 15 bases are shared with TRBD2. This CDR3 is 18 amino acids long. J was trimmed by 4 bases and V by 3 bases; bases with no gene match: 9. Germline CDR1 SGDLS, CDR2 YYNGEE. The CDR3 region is CASSAPGTSGGWADTQYF. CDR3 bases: TGTGCCAGCAGCGCCCCCGGGACTAGCGGGGGGTGGGCAGATACGCAGTATTTT.

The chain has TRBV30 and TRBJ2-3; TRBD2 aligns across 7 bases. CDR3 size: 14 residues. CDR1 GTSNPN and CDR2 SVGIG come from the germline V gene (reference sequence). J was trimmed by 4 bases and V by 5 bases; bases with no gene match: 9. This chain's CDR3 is CAWGLGAGADTQYF. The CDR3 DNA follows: TGTGCCTGGGGCCTCGGGGCGGGAGCAGATACGCAGTATTTT.

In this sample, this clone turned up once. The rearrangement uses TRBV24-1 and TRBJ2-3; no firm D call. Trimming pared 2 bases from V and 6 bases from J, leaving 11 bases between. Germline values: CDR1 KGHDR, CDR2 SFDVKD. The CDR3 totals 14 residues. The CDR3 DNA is TGTGCCACCAGTGATTCTGGGCTTGGGGATACGCAGTATTTT. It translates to CATSDSGLGDTQYF.

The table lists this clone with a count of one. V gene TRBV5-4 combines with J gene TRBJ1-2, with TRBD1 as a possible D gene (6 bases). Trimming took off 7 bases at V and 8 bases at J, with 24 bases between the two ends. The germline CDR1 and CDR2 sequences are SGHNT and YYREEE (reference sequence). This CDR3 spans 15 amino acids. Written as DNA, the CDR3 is TGTGCCAGCCAGCTTGGAGGACAGAAGAGTGGGGGCTACACCTTC. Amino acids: CASQLGGQKSGGYTF.

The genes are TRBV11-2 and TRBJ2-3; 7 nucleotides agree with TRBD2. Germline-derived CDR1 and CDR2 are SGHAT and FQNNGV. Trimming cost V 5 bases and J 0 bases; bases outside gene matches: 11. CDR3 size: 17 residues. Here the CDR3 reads CASSATLLAPSTDTQYF. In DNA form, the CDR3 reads TGTGCCAGCAGCGCTACCCTACTAGCGCCTAGCACAGATACGCAGTATTTT.

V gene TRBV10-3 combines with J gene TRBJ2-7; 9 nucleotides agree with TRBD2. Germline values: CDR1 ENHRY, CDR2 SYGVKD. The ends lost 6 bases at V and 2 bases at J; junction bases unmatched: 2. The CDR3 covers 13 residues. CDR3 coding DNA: TGTGCCATCAGCAGCGGGGGGCCCTACGAGCAGTACTTC. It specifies CAISSGGPYEQYF.

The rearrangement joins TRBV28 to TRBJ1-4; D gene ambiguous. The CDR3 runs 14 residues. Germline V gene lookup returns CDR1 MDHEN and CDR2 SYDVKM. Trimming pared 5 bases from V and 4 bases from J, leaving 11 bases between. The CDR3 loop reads CASSLPPVNEKLFF. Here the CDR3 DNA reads TGTGCCAGCAGTCTCCCCCCGGTTAATGAAAAACTGTTTTTT.

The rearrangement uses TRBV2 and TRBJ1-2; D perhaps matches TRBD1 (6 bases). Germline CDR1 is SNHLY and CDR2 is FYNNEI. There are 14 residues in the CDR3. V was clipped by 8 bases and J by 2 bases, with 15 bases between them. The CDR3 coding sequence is TGTGCCAGCGTTCCTTCACAGGGCAACTATGGCTACACCTTC. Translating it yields CASVPSQGNYGYTF.

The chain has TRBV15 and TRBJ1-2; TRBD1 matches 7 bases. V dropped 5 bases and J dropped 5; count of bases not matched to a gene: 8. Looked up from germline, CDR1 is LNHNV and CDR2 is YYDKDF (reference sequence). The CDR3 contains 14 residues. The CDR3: CATSEPGQNYGYTF. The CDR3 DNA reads TGTGCCACCAGCGAGCCGGGACAGAATTATGGCTACACCTTC.

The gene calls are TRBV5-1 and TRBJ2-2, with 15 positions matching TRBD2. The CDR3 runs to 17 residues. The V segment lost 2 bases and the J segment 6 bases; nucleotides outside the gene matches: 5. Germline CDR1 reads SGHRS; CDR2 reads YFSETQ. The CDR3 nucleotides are TGCGCCAGCAGCTTAGGGACTAGCGGGAGGCGGTCCGGGGAGCTGTTTTTT. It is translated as CASSLGTSGRRSGELFF.

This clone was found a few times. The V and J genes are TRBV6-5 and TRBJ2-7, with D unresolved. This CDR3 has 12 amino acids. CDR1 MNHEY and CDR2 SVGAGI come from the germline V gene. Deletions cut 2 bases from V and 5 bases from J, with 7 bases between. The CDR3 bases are TGTGCCAGCAGTTACGGCCAGAACGAGCAGTACTTC. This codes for CASSYGQNEQYF.

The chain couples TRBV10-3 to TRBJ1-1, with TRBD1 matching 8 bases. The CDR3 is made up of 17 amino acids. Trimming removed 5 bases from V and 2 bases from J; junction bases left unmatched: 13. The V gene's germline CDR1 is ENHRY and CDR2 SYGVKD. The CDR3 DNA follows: TGTGCCATCAGTCCCGGACAGGGATCGGGGCAAAACACTGAAGCTTTCTTT. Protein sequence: CAISPGQGSGQNTEAFF.

CDR3 loop: CASSLGTTYEQYV. The CDR3 DNA is TGTGCCAGCAGCCTAGGGACAACCTACGAGCAGTACGTC. V gene TRBV7-2 combines with J gene TRBJ2-7; tentative D call: TRBD1 (6 bases). The germline V gene encodes CDR1 SGHTA and CDR2 FQGNSA. V was trimmed by 5 bases and J by 2 bases, leaving 10 bases between them. The CDR3 runs to 13 residues.

CDR3 sequence reads: CASSSTGLGGELFF. CDR3 bases: TGTGCCAGCAGCTCAACAGGGTTGGGCGGGGAGCTGTTTTTT. The chain is built from TRBV27 and TRBJ2-2; the D gene is possibly TRBD1 (6 bases). From germline, CDR1 is MNHEY and CDR2 SMNVEV (reference sequence). Trimming removed 6 bases from V and 7 bases from J, with 15 bases in between. The CDR3 length is 14 residues.

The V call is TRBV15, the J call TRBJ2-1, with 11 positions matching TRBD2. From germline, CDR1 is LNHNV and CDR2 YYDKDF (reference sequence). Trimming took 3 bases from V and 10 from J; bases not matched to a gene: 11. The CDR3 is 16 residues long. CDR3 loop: CATSSYRLAGGPEQFF. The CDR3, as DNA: TGTGCCACCAGCAGTTATAGGCTAGCGGGGGGCCCCGAGCAGTTCTTC.

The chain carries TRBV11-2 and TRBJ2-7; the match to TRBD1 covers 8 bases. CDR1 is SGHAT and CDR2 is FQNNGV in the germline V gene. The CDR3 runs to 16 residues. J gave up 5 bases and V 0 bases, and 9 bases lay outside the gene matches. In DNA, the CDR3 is TGTGCCAGCAGCTTAGATCAGGCCAGGGGGCGGAACGAGCAGTACTTC. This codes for CASSLDQARGRNEQYF.

CDR3 loop: CATSPGGEAFF. In DNA form, the CDR3 reads TGTGCCACCAGCCCCGGCGGTGAAGCTTTCTTT. This chain connects TRBV15 to TRBJ1-1; D is unclear. There are 11 residues in the CDR3. Trimming shortened V by 5 bases and J by 7 bases, and 8 bases separated the two germline ends. Germline-derived CDR1 and CDR2 are LNHNV and YYDKDF (reference sequence). The variable domain in full, with the rest retrieved from reference TRBV15 and TRBJ1-1, is DAMVIQNPRYQVTQFGKPVTLSCSQTLNHNVMYWYQQKSSQAPKLLFHYYDKDFNNEADTPDNFQSRRPNTSFCFLDIRSPGLGDTAMYLCATSPGGEAFFGQGTRLTVV.

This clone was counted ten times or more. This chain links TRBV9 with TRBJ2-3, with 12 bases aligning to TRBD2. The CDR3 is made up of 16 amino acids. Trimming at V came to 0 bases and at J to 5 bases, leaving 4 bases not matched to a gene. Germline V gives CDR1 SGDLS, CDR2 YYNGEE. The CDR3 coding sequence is TGTGCCAGCAGCGTAGGGGAGGGACTAGCGGGAGATACGCAGTATTTT. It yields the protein CASSVGEGLAGDTQYF.

The CDR3 sequence is CASSVGTPGEETQYF. The CDR3 DNA is TGTGCCAGCAGCGTAGGGACCCCCGGGGAAGAGACCCAGTACTTC. The gene calls are TRBV9 and TRBJ2-5; D is perhaps TRBD2 (5 bases). The CDR3 loop spans 15 amino acids. V lost 0 bases and J lost 3, with 12 bases in between. Germline CDR1 reads SGDLS; CDR2 reads YYNGEE.

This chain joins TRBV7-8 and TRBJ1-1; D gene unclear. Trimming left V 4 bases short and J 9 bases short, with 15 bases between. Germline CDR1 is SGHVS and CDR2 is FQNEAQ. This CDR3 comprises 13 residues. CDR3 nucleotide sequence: TGTGCCAGCAGCTCCCCTCTGGCCCGCAAAGCTTTCTTT. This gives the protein CASSSPLARKAFF.

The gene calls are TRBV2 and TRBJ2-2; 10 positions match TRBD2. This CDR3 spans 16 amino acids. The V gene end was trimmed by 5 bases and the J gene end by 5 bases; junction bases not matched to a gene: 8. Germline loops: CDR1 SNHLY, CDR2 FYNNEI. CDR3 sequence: CASSNKAGGPTGELFF. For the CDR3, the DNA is TGTGCCAGCAGTAACAAAGCGGGGGGGCCTACCGGGGAGCTGTTTTTT.

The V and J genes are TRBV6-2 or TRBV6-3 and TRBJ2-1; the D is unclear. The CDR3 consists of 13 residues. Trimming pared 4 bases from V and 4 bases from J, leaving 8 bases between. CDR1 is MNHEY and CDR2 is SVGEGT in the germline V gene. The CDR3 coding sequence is TGTGCCAGCAGTTCCGACATTTACAATGAGCAGTTCTTC. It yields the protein CASSSDIYNEQFF.